The rows below give T cell receptor beta chains drawn from one sample of a study of blood T cells in healthy people across ages. TCRdb passed the 5' RACE reads through MiXCR, listing each CDR3 protein once. Of 600,000 to 850,000 distinct CDR3 sequences detected, more than 20% appear once; the ten largest clones hold 9.4%. The sample also formed part of further work on T cells of mothers and their children.

The sequencing sample was made of blood. Receptors originate from a boy aged 5-17 years in good health. CDR3s include the opening cysteine and the closing phenylalanine or tryptophan. D genes are given only for firm matches. Rows may omit the clone size; those that give it use once, few, many or a size class.

CDR3 DNA: TGTGCCAGCAGCGAGAAGAACGGGAACGTTGAAGCTTTCTTT
CDR3 protein: CASSEKNGNVEAFF
V gene: TRBV7-9
clone size: NA
J gene: TRBJ1-1
D gene: NA

CDR3 DNA: TGCGCCAGCAGTCTCACAGGTCTCGCTGAAGCTTTCTTT
CDR3 protein: CASSLTGLAEAFF
V gene: TRBV5-1
clone size: NA
J gene: TRBJ1-1
D gene: NA

CDR3 DNA: TGTGCCAGCAGCTGGGACAGGGGGATTAATGGCTACACCTTC
CDR3 protein: CASSWDRGINGYTF
V gene: TRBV12-3/TRBV12-4
clone size: few
J gene: TRBJ1-2
D gene: TRBD1

CDR3 DNA: TGTGCCAGCCAACCCACCGGGATTCAAGAGCCCCAGTACTTC
CDR3 protein: CASQPTGIQEPQYF
V gene: TRBV6-2/TRBV6-3
clone size: NA
J gene: TRBJ2-5
D gene: NA

CDR3 DNA: TGTGCCAGCAGGGACGGACAGGGCACCTACGAGCAGTACTTC
CDR3 protein: CASRDGQGTYEQYF
V gene: TRBV25-1
clone size: few
J gene: TRBJ2-7
D gene: TRBD1

CDR3 DNA: TGTGCCAGCAGCTTAGCGTGGACGAGCTGGGGGAATGAGCAGTTCTTC
CDR3 protein: CASSLAWTSWGNEQFF
V gene: TRBV7-2
clone size: few
J gene: TRBJ2-1
D gene: NA

CDR3 DNA: TGTGCCAGCAGCTTGGAGACAGGGAAGTTCTCTGGGGCCAACGTCCTGACTTTC
CDR3 protein: CASSLETGKFSGANVLTF
V gene: TRBV5-6
clone size: few
J gene: TRBJ2-6
D gene: TRBD1

CDR3 DNA: TGTGCCAGCAGCTTAAGTCACTTAACCTACGAGCAGTACTTC
CDR3 protein: CASSLSHLTYEQYF
V gene: TRBV7-2
clone size: NA
J gene: TRBJ2-7
D gene: NA

CDR3 DNA: TGTGCCAGCAGCCCTCACGGAGCGGGAGTCTCCTACAATGAGCAGTTCTTC
CDR3 protein: CASSPHGAGVSYNEQFF
V gene: TRBV12-3/TRBV12-4
clone size: NA
J gene: TRBJ2-1
D gene: TRBD2

CDR3 DNA: TGTGCCAGCAGTCCCACAGCGGGAGGACCACACGAGCAGTACTTC
CDR3 protein: CASSPTAGGPHEQYF
V gene: TRBV28
clone size: few
J gene: TRBJ2-7
D gene: TRBD2

CDR3 DNA: TGTGCCAGCAGCCAAGAGACAGGGGCGTGGGAGACCCAGTACTTC
CDR3 protein: CASSQETGAWETQYF
V gene: TRBV4-2
clone size: NA
J gene: TRBJ2-5
D gene: TRBD1

CDR3 DNA: TGTGCCAGCAGTTACTCCGTGGGGGGAGGCGCAGATACGCAGTATTTT
CDR3 protein: CASSYSVGGGADTQYF
V gene: TRBV6-6
clone size: NA
J gene: TRBJ2-3
D gene: NA

CDR3 DNA: TGTGCCAGCAGCTCGTCTACTGGGCCCTACGAGCAGTACTTC
CDR3 protein: CASSSSTGPYEQYF
V gene: TRBV6-5
clone size: few
J gene: TRBJ2-7
D gene: NA

CDR3 DNA: TGCAGTGCTAGAGATAGGAGCTATTTCAAGCAGTACTTC
CDR3 protein: CSARDRSYFKQYF
V gene: TRBV20-1
clone size: NA
J gene: TRBJ2-7
D gene: NA

CDR3 DNA: TGTGCCAGCAGCTCAGCGGCAGGGACCAACGAGCAGTACTTC
CDR3 protein: CASSSAAGTNEQYF
V gene: TRBV7-9
clone size: few
J gene: TRBJ2-7
D gene: NA

CDR3 DNA: TGTGCCAGCAGCTTAGACCCGGGGCTAGCGGGATACGAGCAGTACTTC
CDR3 protein: CASSLDPGLAGYEQYF
V gene: TRBV7-2
clone size: NA
J gene: TRBJ2-7
D gene: TRBD2